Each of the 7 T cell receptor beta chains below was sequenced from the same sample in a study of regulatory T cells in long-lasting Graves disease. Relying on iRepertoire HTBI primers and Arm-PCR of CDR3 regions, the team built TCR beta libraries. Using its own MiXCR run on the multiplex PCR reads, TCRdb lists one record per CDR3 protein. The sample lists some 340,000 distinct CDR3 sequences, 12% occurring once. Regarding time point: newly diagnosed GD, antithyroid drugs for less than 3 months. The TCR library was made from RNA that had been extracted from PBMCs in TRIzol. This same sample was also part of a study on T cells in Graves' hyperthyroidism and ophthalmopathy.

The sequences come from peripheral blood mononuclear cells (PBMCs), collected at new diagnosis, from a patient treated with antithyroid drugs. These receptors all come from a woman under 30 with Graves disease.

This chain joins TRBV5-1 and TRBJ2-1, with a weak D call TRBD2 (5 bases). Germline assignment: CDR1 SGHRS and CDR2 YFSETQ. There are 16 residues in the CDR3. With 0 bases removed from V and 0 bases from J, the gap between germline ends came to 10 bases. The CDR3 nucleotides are TGCGCCAGCAGCTTGGCAGCAGCGGTCTCCTACAATGAGCAGTTCTTC. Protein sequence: CASSLAAAVSYNEQFF.

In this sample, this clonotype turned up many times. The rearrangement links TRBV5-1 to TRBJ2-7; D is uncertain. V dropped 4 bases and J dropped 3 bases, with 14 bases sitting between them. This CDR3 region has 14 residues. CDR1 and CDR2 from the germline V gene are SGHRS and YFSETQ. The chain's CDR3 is CASSPQVGDYEQYV. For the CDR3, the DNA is TGCGCCAGCAGCCCCCAGGTGGGCGACTACGAGCAGTACGTC.

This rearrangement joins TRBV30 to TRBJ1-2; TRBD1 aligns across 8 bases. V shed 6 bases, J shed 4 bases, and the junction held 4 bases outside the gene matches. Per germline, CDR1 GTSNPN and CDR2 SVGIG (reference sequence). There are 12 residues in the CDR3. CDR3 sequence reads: CACRDRIYGYTF. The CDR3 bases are TGTGCCTGCCGGGACAGGATCTATGGCTACACCTTC.

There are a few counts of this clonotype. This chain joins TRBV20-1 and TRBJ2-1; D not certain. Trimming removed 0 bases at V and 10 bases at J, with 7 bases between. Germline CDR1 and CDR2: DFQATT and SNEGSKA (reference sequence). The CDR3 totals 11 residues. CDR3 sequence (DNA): TGCAGTGCTAGAGATTCTGGGGAGCAGTTCTTC. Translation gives CSARDSGEQFF.

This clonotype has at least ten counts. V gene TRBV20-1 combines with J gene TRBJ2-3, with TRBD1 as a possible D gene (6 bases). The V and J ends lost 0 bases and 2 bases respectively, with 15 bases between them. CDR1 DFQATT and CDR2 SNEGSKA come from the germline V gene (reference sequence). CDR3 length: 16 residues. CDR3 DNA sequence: TGCAGTGCTAGAGAACAGGGACGTTTAACCACAGATACGCAGTATTTT. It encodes CSAREQGRLTTDTQYF.

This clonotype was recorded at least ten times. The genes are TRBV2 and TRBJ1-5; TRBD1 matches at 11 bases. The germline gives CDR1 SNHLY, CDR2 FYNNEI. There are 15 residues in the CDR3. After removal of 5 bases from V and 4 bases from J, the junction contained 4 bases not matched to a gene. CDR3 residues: CASSKGTGGNQPQHF. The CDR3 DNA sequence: TGTGCCAGCAGTAAAGGGACAGGGGGTAATCAGCCCCAGCATTTT. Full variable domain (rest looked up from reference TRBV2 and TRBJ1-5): EPEVTQTPSHQVTQMGQEVILRCVPISNHLYFYWYRQILGQKVEFLVSFYNNEISEKSEIFDDQFSVERPDGSNFTLKIRSTKLEDSAMYFCASSKGTGGNQPQHFGDGTRLSIL.

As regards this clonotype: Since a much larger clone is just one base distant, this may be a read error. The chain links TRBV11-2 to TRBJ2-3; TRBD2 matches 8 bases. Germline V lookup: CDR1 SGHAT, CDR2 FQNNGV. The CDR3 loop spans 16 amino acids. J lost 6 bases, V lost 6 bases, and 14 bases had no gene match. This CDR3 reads CASSLHLSGGLDTQYF. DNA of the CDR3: TGTGCCAGCAGTTTACATTTAAGCGGGGGTTTGGATACGCAGTATTTT.